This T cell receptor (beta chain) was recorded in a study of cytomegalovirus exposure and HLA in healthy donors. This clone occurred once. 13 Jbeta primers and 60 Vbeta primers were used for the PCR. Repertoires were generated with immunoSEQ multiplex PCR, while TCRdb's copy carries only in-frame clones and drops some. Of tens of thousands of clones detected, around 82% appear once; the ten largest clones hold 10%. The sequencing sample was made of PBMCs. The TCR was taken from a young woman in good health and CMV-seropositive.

The CDR3 region is CASSPRGPYQETQYF. CDR3 nucleotide sequence: TGTGCCAGCAGCCCAAGAGGCCCCTACCAAGAGACCCAGTACTTC. The chain recombines TRBV9 with TRBJ2-5; D is unresolved. Trimming removed 4 bases from V and 0 bases from J, with 13 bases in between. Germline V CDR1 and CDR2: SGDLS, YYNGEE. The CDR3 has 15 amino acids.